There are a few counts of the clone carrying this T cell receptor beta chain. In the authors' workflow: Reference gene primers were amplified, and this amplification served to estimate nucleated cell counts. Sequencing was performed with immunoSEQ multiplex PCR; in TCRdb, only in-frame clones are kept and a portion is missing. V and J calls and clone size come straight from that table; D and trimming were deduced from the DNA. The sample has some 120,000 clones, just over 75% seen once. This entry is derived from a study of blood T cell repertoires in COVID-19. As for the study in general: The samples span acute and convalescent COVID-19 from the United States, Italy and Spain. Sample material is recorded as cDNA or gDNA derived from T cells, B-cell-depleted T cells, or PBMCs.

There are 16 residues in the CDR3. V lost 1 base and J 1 base, leaving 11 bases between the germline ends. Germline CDR1 reads LGHDT; CDR2 reads YNNKEL (reference sequence). Source material: peripheral blood. The source of this sequence is a human donor in a cohort sampled during active COVID-19. The V gene is TRBV3-1 (or the pseudogene TRBV3-2), the J gene TRBJ1-3, with D hard to call. The CDR3, as DNA: TGTGCCAGCAGCCAAGGGAGGTCGGTTTCTGGAAACACCATATATTTT. Its translation: CASSQGRSVSGNTIYF.